This is a list of T cell receptor beta chains from one sample in a study of sequential checkpoint blockade in melanoma. Measured with immunoSEQ multiplex PCR; TCRdb has only the in-frame clones, and not every one. The table records around 35,000 clones, roughly a third of them present only once. Specimen: tumor tissue (inferred from file names), collected from a patient given nivolumab and ipilimumab in sequence. These receptors all come from a human donor with melanoma. Both conserved end residues are part of each CDR3. The D gene is left open where the match is weak. Clone sizes are given selectively: once, few, many, or a class where the clone is expanded.

few,TRBV28,TRBD1,TRBJ1-1,CASSYVPGQGPNTEAFF,TGTGCCAGCAGTTACGTCCCGGGACAGGGTCCGAACACTGAAGCTTTCTTT
once,TRBV5-1,-,TRBJ2-3,CASSYQGGSTDTQYF,TGCGCCAGCAGCTACCAGGGTGGTAGCACAGATACGCAGTATTTT
-,TRBV30,-,TRBJ1-4,CAWSTDGTNEKLFF,TGTGCCTGGAGTACCGACGGAACTAATGAAAAACTGTTTTTT
-,TRBV6-8,-,TRBJ1-3,CASRTGRASDSGNTIYF,TGTGCCAGCAGAACGGGGCGGGCGAGCGACTCTGGAAACACCATATATTTT
few,TRBV11-3,TRBD2,TRBJ2-5,CASSLGGGVETQYF,TGTGCCAGCAGCTTAGGCGGGGGGGTGGAGACCCAGTACTTC
-,TRBV29-1,-,TRBJ2-7,CSVGGQSSYEQYF,TGCAGCGTTGGGGGGCAGTCCTCCTACGAGCAGTACTTC
-,TRBV6-8,-,TRBJ2-7,CASSDATRGAGEQYF,TGTGCCAGCAGTGACGCGACCAGGGGGGCGGGCGAGCAGTACTTC
few,TRBV11-3,TRBD1,TRBJ2-1,CASSRNRGSYNEQFF,TGTGCCAGCAGCCGTAACAGGGGATCCTACAATGAGCAGTTCTTC
few,TRBV11-3,TRBD2,TRBJ2-1,CASSLGTSGSNEQFF,TGTGCCAGCAGCTTAGGGACTAGCGGGAGCAATGAGCAGTTCTTC
-,TRBV11-3,-,TRBJ2-5,CASSLSGRQETQYF,TGTGCCAGCAGCTTGTCAGGGCGCCAAGAGACCCAGTACTTC
-,TRBV18,-,TRBJ2-3,CASSPGMSTDTQYF,TGTGCCAGCTCACCGGGGATGTCCACAGATACGCAGTATTTT
-,TRBV9,-,TRBJ2-5,CASSDEGLTIAKETQYF,TGTGCCAGCAGTGATGAGGGCCTTACAATAGCGAAAGAGACCCAGTACTTC
-,TRBV9,-,TRBJ2-5,CASSANRGETQYF,TGTGCCAGCAGCGCCAACCGGGGGGAGACCCAGTACTTC
few,TRBV6-8,-,TRBJ2-7,CASSSGVSGPNYEQYF,TGTGCCAGCAGTTCCGGTGTTTCCGGACCGAACTACGAGCAGTACTTC
few,TRBV28,TRBD1,TRBJ1-2,CASRRLQGARRYGYTF,TGTGCCAGCAGAAGATTACAGGGGGCAAGAAGGTATGGCTACACCTTC
once,TRBV19,-,TRBJ1-3,CASSIGQTGNTIYF,TGTGCCAGTAGTATAGGGCAGACTGGAAACACCATATATTTT
few,TRBV11-3,TRBD1,TRBJ1-5,CASSFRRTGNFNQPQHF,TGTGCCAGCAGCTTTCGGAGGACAGGAAATTTCAATCAGCCCCAGCATTTT